The T cell receptor beta chain under discussion was sequenced for a study of cytomegalovirus exposure and HLA in healthy donors (dated by TCRdb to the late 2010s). Context from the whole study: A later analysis indicated that the 110 or so validation repertoires were generated on the platform also employed for the 650 to 850 repertoires of the first cohort. The study aimed to test whether cataloging public T cell receptors could reveal signatures of past pathogen exposure. A separate validation cohort of about 110 different subjects was used in addition to the 666-subject first cohort. High-throughput TCR immunosequencing, statistical association of individual TCRs with disease status, and machine learning were combined to predict cytomegalovirus infection status. Results and caveats for the whole study, not just this receptor: Across donors, most TCR sequences were observed very rarely, whereas some public TCRs were present in many individuals. The authors suggested that the approach could potentially be generalized to other disease states and immunological phenotypes. In a later analysis, TCRs clustered in the first cohort were found to also tend to co-occur in the approximately 120 validation repertoires, with 94% of cluster scores above 0. Cytomegalovirus status was reported to be diagnosed by the classifier with high specificity and sensitivity in both the original and validation cohorts. The study listed 164 TCR beta chains as associated with cytomegalovirus. All 120 or so repertoires were used to score co-occurrence in the validation cohort in a later analysis, because that analysis had no HLA typing for the cohort. A few of the identified cytomegalovirus-associated TCR beta chains were confirmed in vitro to be specific for cytomegalovirus antigens.

The donors were included in the validation cohort of roughly 120 subjects, a group kept apart from the roughly 700-subject first cohort. Here V drops 1 base and J drops 6 bases, and the junction holds 11 bases not matched to any gene. The cysteine opens and the phenylalanine closes a CDR3 of 17 amino acids. The entry retains the CDR3 DNA only, 51 bases that are in frame from base 1. The germline V gene encodes CDR1 SGHTA and CDR2 FQGNSA. About this clone: Its recognized antigen is unknown. No much larger clone is present one base from it, and per-base qualities are unavailable.

Preparation of the library involved the immunoSEQ multiplex PCR assay. Regarding the original processing steps: A statistical classification framework was built for diagnosing cytomegalovirus status from the catalog of TCR beta chain sequences. This is the immuneACCESS table as TCRdb keeps it, with only in-frame sequences that have V and J called. A part of the clones is gone; compared with another copy, unresolved V genes explain less than half, and the rest is unexplained. For V, J and clone size, that table is used; D and trimming come from the DNA. In all, the sample holds approximately 120,000 clones, and approximately 91% of those were seen once. The ten largest clones add up to approximately 2% of the sample.

The sequenced sample was PBMCs. The clonotype was recovered from a woman between 18 and 29 years old in good health and CMV-seronegative. The receptor chain draws on TRBV7-2 and TRBJ2-1, with 8 bases in between that match TRBD1. The CDR3 in this case is CASSLVMWQGAGNEQFF. The nucleotides read TGTGCCAGCAGCTTAGTAATGTGGCAGGGGGCGGGCAATGAGCAGTTCTTC.